These 24 T cell receptor beta chains originate from one sample sequenced in a study of vaccination and CD4 T cells after COVID-19. Cultured CD4+ T cell DNA was sequenced using the Oncomine TCR Beta short-read assay. TCRdb analysed the PCR reads with MiXCR anew, one entry per CDR3 protein. In the table there are roughly 19,000 distinct CDR3 sequences, 44% of which are singletons. Time point in this sample: late sampling 161 to 241 days after vaccination in three convalescent patients. Treatment given: approximately nine-day PBMC culture with coronavirus spike peptide pools or control peptides (ViraFEST assay). No antigen has been assigned to these receptors. Sequenced material: CD4+ T cells from blood, cultured in vitro, taken about 7 months after SARS-CoV-2 vaccination. The receptors shown here come from a human donor who had recovered from COVID-19.

This clonotype turned up a few times. The CDR3 loop is CSARMPERGDTQYF. The DNA of the CDR3 is TGCAGTGCTAGAATGCCCGAACGGGGAGATACGCAGTATTTT. This chain joins TRBV20-1 and TRBJ2-3, with D tentatively TRBD2 (5 bases). V lost 2 bases to trimming and J lost 5 bases, with 14 bases between them. The CDR3 has 14 residues. Per the germline V gene, CDR1 is DFQATT and CDR2 is SNEGSKA (reference sequence).

This clonotype was seen only a few times. The V gene is TRBV28, the J gene TRBJ1-2, with a weak D call TRBD1 (6 bases). The CDR3 sequence is 15 residues long. Germline values: CDR1 MDHEN, CDR2 SYDVKM. V was pared by 2 bases and J by 4 bases, with 14 bases between. The CDR3, as DNA: TGTGCCAGCAGTTTAGTGGCAGGGGACCCCTATGGCTACACCTTC. It codes for CASSLVAGDPYGYTF.

The chain links TRBV7-9 to TRBJ2-1, with TRBD2 as a possible D gene (6 bases). Trimming cost V 1 base and J 6 bases, with 22 bases left between them. CDR1 and CDR2 (germline): SEHNR, FQNEAQ (reference sequence). The CDR3 is 18 residues long. The CDR3, as DNA: TGTGCCAGCAGCTTAGTCGAGGGCGGGAACAATCTACGCAATGAGCAGTTCTTC. This encodes CASSLVEGGNNLRNEQFF.

This clonotype came up a few times. The chain uses TRBV7-2 and TRBJ2-5, with 11 bases aligning to TRBD2. There are 17 residues in the CDR3. V lost 5 bases to trimming and J lost 0 bases; unmatched junction nucleotides: 8. Germline values: CDR1 SGHTA, CDR2 FQGNSA. The CDR3 spells CASSVLSGGAHQETQYF. In DNA, the CDR3 is TGTGCCAGCAGCGTTCTTAGCGGGGGGGCTCACCAAGAGACCCAGTACTTC.

In this sample, this clonotype turned up a few times. The chain is built from TRBV2 and TRBJ1-5, with D unclear. Per the germline V gene, CDR1 is SNHLY and CDR2 is FYNNEI. The CDR3 has 14 amino acids. V was pared by 1 base and J by 4 bases, with 8 bases between. This CDR3 is CASSEGGPNQPQHF. The CDR3, as DNA: TGTGCCAGCAGTGAAGGGGGTCCTAATCAGCCCCAGCATTTT.

The rearrangement joins TRBV20-1 to TRBJ1-1; no reliable D call. The CDR3 totals 15 residues. The germline V gene has CDR1 DFQATT and CDR2 SNEGSKA (reference sequence). The V gene lost 2 bases and the J gene lost 3 bases, with 16 bases spanning the gap. The CDR3 DNA reads as TGCAGTGCTAGACGCGTCGGTGAAGGCCACACTGAAGCTTTCTTT. Encoded protein: CSARRVGEGHTEAFF.

The chain joins TRBV2 to TRBJ2-1; no clear D gene. V was pared by 6 bases and J by 9 bases, with 9 bases between. The CDR3 totals 11 residues. Germline-derived CDR1 and CDR2 are SNHLY and FYNNEI. Written as DNA, the CDR3 is TGTGCCAGCAGGTATCTCGGTGAGCAGTTCTTC. This gives the protein CASRYLGEQFF.

The chain has TRBV19 and TRBJ2-4; D is uncertain. The CDR3 is made up of 13 amino acids. Per germline, CDR1 LNHDA and CDR2 SQIVND (reference sequence). The V and J ends lost 5 bases and 5 bases respectively, with 10 bases between them. The CDR3 reads CASSPLQENIQYF. CDR3 in DNA: TGTGCCAGTAGTCCCCTTCAGGAAAACATTCAGTACTTC.

V usage is TRBV29-1 and J usage is TRBJ1-1, with 8 nucleotides matching TRBD1. Losses at the gene ends were 4 bases for V and 0 bases for J; bases not matched to a gene: 7. The CDR3 totals 15 residues. From germline, CDR1 is SQVTM and CDR2 ANQGSEA. CDR3 protein: CSVADRGRMNTEAFF. CDR3 DNA sequence: TGCAGCGTTGCCGACAGGGGTAGAATGAACACTGAAGCTTTCTTT.

The genes are TRBV18 and TRBJ2-7; D perhaps matches TRBD1 (6 bases). In germline, CDR1 is KGHSH, CDR2 LQKENI. V lost 4 bases to trimming and J lost 0 bases, with 19 bases between them. The CDR3 totals 17 residues. The CDR3 sequence is CASSLTDTGPYSYEQYF. The CDR3, as DNA: TGTGCCAGCTCACTAACGGATACAGGGCCCTACTCCTACGAGCAGTACTTC. Variable domain in full (rest from reference TRBV18 and TRBJ2-7): NAGVMQNPRHLVRRRGQEARLRCSPMKGHSHVYWYRQLPEEGLKFMVYLQKENIIDESGMPKERFSAEFPKEGPSILRIQQVVRGDSAAYFCASSLTDTGPYSYEQYFGPGTRLTVT.

The chain employs TRBV15 and TRBJ2-1, with TRBD1 matching 8 bases. The germline V gene has CDR1 LNHNV and CDR2 YYDKDF (reference sequence). The J segment lost 9 bases and the V segment lost 2 bases, leaving 6 bases of the junction unmatched. The CDR3 spans 14 residues. The CDR3 here is CATSRTRQGTEQFF. CDR3 in DNA: TGTGCCACCAGCAGAACTCGACAGGGGACTGAGCAGTTCTTC.

The chain couples TRBV7-9 to TRBJ2-6; no reliable D call. This CDR3 has 14 amino acids. V lost 5 bases and J 0 bases, leaving 5 bases between the germline ends. Germline-derived CDR1 and CDR2 are SEHNR and FQNEAQ (reference sequence). Here the CDR3 reads CASSPPSGANVLTF. CDR3 nucleotides: TGTGCCAGCAGCCCCCCCTCTGGGGCCAACGTCCTGACTTTC.

The rearrangement links TRBV25-1 to TRBJ2-1, with a tentative D call TRBD2 (6 bases). V lost 3 bases and J 8 bases, leaving 14 bases between the germline ends. This CDR3 contains 14 residues. Germline V gives CDR1 MGHDK, CDR2 SYGVNS. Here the CDR3 DNA reads TGTGCCAGCAGTGATCCGGGGGAAGTGGATGAGCAGTTCTTC. It is translated as CASSDPGEVDEQFF.

Only a few counts were recorded for this clonotype. The chain carries TRBV6-1 and TRBJ1-2; no firm D call. This CDR3 has 12 amino acids. The ends were cut back, 8 bases at V and 8 bases at J, with 15 bases in the middle. Germline lookup yields CDR1 MNHNS and CDR2 SASEGT. DNA of the CDR3: TGTGCCAGCCGGCCGGCGGCTCGGGGCTACACCTTC. It specifies CASRPAARGYTF.

This clonotype has only a few counts. The chain is built from TRBV19 and TRBJ1-1; no clear D gene. This CDR3 is built from 15 residues. The V gene lost 5 bases and the J gene lost 2 bases, with 15 bases spanning the gap. Germline V gene data show CDR1 as LNHDA and CDR2 as SQIVND (reference sequence). The CDR3: CASSAARTPNTEAFF. The CDR3 DNA is TGTGCCAGTAGTGCCGCGCGGACGCCTAACACTGAAGCTTTCTTT. Based on the CDR3 plus reference TRBV19 and TRBJ1-1, the full variable domain is DGGITQSPKYLFRKEGQNVTLSCEQNLNHDAMYWYRQDPGQGLRLIYYSQIVNDFQKGDIAEGYSVSREKKESFPLTVTSAQKNPTAFYLCASSAARTPNTEAFFGQGTRLTVV.

The gene calls are TRBV7-9 and TRBJ1-1; the D gene is possibly TRBD1 (5 bases). CDR1 is SEHNR, CDR2 FQNEAQ, per germline (reference sequence). V dropped 4 bases and J dropped 1 base, with 13 bases sitting between them. This CDR3 has 15 amino acids. CDR3 DNA sequence: TGTGCCAGCAGCTACCCCGACAGAGGGAACACTGAAGCTTTCTTT. Translating it yields CASSYPDRGNTEAFF.

The chain is built from TRBV10-2 and TRBJ2-5; tentatively, D is TRBD2 (6 bases). This CDR3 is built from 14 residues. V lost 3 bases and J lost 2, with 10 bases in between. Per the germline V gene, CDR1 is WSHSY and CDR2 is SAAADI. The CDR3 nucleotides are TGCGCCAGCAGTGATTGGGGACTTCAAGAGACCCAGTACTTC. Protein sequence: CASSDWGLQETQYF.

The J gene is TRBJ2-4, the V gene TRBV20-1, with TRBD1 identical over 9 bases. This CDR3 is built from 15 residues. Per the germline V gene, CDR1 is DFQATT and CDR2 is SNEGSKA (reference sequence). The trim removed 3 bases at V and 5 bases at J, leaving 8 bases unmatched. CDR3 loop: CSASIHRGPENIQYF. The CDR3 DNA reads TGCAGTGCTAGTATCCACAGGGGGCCCGAAAACATTCAGTACTTC.

This chain connects TRBV7-9 to TRBJ2-2; perhaps TRBD1 as D (6 bases). The CDR3 runs to 15 residues. CDR1 is SEHNR and CDR2 is FQNEAQ in the germline V gene (reference sequence). V dropped 2 bases and J dropped 2 bases, with 9 bases sitting between them. The CDR3 coding sequence is TGTGCCAGCAGCTTACGGGGACAAAACACCGGGGAGCTGTTTTTT. Residues: CASSLRGQNTGELFF.

This clonotype has just a few counts. The chain links TRBV7-2 to TRBJ1-2, with D possibly matching TRBD1 (5 bases). The CDR3 totals 13 residues. Germline V gene data show CDR1 as SGHTA and CDR2 as FQGNSA. Trimming left V 1 base short and J 2 bases short, with 5 bases between. This CDR3 reads CASSLGTNYGYTF. DNA of the CDR3: TGTGCCAGCAGCTTAGGGACAAACTATGGCTACACCTTC.

The genes are TRBV28 and TRBJ1-2; the D gene is possibly TRBD1 (5 bases). Germline assignment: CDR1 MDHEN and CDR2 SYDVKM. The CDR3 extends over 12 amino acids. V shed 8 bases and J shed 0 bases, with 7 bases lying between them. This chain's CDR3 is CASWDANYGYTF. In DNA form, the CDR3 reads TGTGCCAGCTGGGACGCTAACTATGGCTACACCTTC.

The V and J genes are TRBV27 and TRBJ1-2; 8 nucleotides agree with TRBD1. Germline CDR1 MNHEY, CDR2 SMNVEV (reference sequence). The CDR3 sequence is 15 residues long. Unmatched junction bases numbered 11, after V lost 3 bases and J lost 8 bases. CDR3 in amino acids: CASSFLGRGREGYTF. DNA for the CDR3: TGTGCCAGCAGTTTCTTGGGCAGGGGGCGCGAAGGCTACACCTTC.

This clonotype was found a few times. V and J are TRBV7-9 and TRBJ1-2; 7 nucleotides agree with TRBD1. J gave up 8 bases and V 1 base, and 7 bases lay outside the gene matches. Germline CDR1 reads SEHNR; CDR2 reads FQNEAQ (reference sequence). CDR3 length: 14 amino acids. CDR3 DNA sequence: TGTGCCAGCAGCTTAGTTGCAGGGGGTGGCGGCTACACCTTC. Translation gives CASSLVAGGGGYTF.

The rearrangement uses TRBV7-2 and TRBJ2-4; 8 bases are a match to TRBD2. The CDR3 sequence is 18 residues long. The V segment lost 2 bases and the J segment 0 bases; nucleotides outside the gene matches: 9. The germline V gene has CDR1 SGHTA and CDR2 FQGNSA. For the CDR3, the DNA is TGTGCCAGCAGCTTACGTGCTAGCGGGCCCGTAGCCAAAAACATTCAGTACTTC. Translating gives CASSLRASGPVAKNIQYF.